This TCR beta chain stems from a study of T cell responses to AZD1222 COVID-19 vaccine. Study-wide results and limits: The donors showed a predominance of white British ancestry and of females, with possible underestimation of clonal diversity. Just a handful of AZD1222 recipients tested seropositive at baseline. A reported finding is that nearly half of spike-specific TCRs target unmutated variant regions. Along spike, vaccine-associated CD4 TCRs were found throughout, with dominance at 160-218 and 743-854.

CDR3 size: 17 residues. Germline V gene data show CDR1 as DFQATT and CDR2 as SNEGSKA (reference sequence). V was cut by 3 bases and J by 4 bases, with 24 bases left in between. This table comes from immunoSEQ multiplex PCR, and its TCRdb copy is limited to in-frame clones, with some not included. This table has about 110,000 clones, 92% appearing once. On this clone itself: Antigen: not known.

The TCR originated in an adult who received the AZD1222 COVID-19 vaccine. Sequencing used peripheral blood, obtained 28 days after the second AZD1222 dose. The chain joins TRBV20-1 to TRBJ1-2; possibly TRBD1 for D (5 bases). The CDR3 sequence: CSASGVRRQGPGYGYTF. The CDR3 bases are TGCAGTGCTAGTGGTGTAAGGCGGCAGGGTCCCGGCTATGGCTACACCTTC.